The clone carrying this TCR beta chain has more than one count but fewer than ten. Libraries were prepared by immunoSEQ multiplex PCR; TCRdb keeps only in-frame clonotypes and omits some of them. Among 15,000 or so clones listed, around 64% were seen once. The CDR3 has 15 residues. CDR1 MDHEN and CDR2 SYDVKM come from the germline V gene. The germline V and J ends were trimmed by 5 bases and 3 bases, with 16 bases remaining between them. The data derive from a study of PD-1 blockade in classical Hodgkin lymphoma. Each patient experienced a relapse that followed autologous stem cell transplantation, and brentuximab vedotin exposure varied.

V usage is TRBV28 and J usage is TRBJ2-5, with a possible D match to TRBD2 (5 bases). Sequenced here: peripheral blood mononuclear cells (PBMCs), sampled at baseline. The TCR originated in a human donor with classical Hodgkin lymphoma. CDR3: CASSPGSGIKETQYF. In nucleotides, the CDR3 is TGTGCCAGCAGTCCGGGAAGCGGTATTAAAGAGACCCAGTACTTC.